These T cell receptor beta chains were read from a single sample in a study of cytomegalovirus exposure and HLA in healthy donors. Clones were sequenced by immunoSEQ multiplex PCR, and TCRdb holds only the in-frame ones, with some missing. In the table there are 100,000 to 150,000 clones, 80% to 90% of which are singletons. The source material was PBMCs. The receptors come from a woman under 30 in good health and CMV-seronegative. CDR3s include the opening cysteine and the closing phenylalanine or tryptophan. Clone size is not always given. Where it is, it says once, few, many or a class for expanded clones.

clone size: .
V gene: TRBV9
CDR3 protein: CASSVGQGRSTEAFF

clone size: .
V gene: TRBV7-9
CDR3 protein: CASSLRGLITGELFF

clone size: .
V gene: TRBV6-6
CDR3 protein: CASRDLQGRDEKLFF

clone size: .
V gene: TRBV6-1
CDR3 protein: CASSAPDRDLYGYTF

clone size: .
V gene: TRBV7-9
CDR3 protein: CASSYPLGGSYEQYF

clone size: .
V gene: TRBV30
CDR3 protein: CAWSLLSFTDTQYF

clone size: .
V gene: TRBV27
CDR3 protein: CARLRRQGATGELFF

clone size: .
V gene: TRBV5-6
CDR3 protein: CASSLGSGYEQFF

clone size: .
V gene: TRBV2
CDR3 protein: CASSPYGETTGELFF

clone size: .
V gene: TRBV30
CDR3 protein: CAWKGARTHYEQYF

clone size: .
V gene: TRBV29-1
CDR3 protein: CSVKGQKNYGYTF

clone size: .
V gene: TRBV6-6
CDR3 protein: CASRRGREQPQHF

clone size: .
V gene: TRBV28
CDR3 protein: CASRTGGWDTEAFF

clone size: once
V gene: TRBV5-1
CDR3 protein: CASSLAWLDRAKETQYF

clone size: .
V gene: TRBV4-2
CDR3 protein: CASSQTGGGRGVYEQFF

clone size: .
V gene: TRBV28
CDR3 protein: CASSVSGRGEQFF

clone size: .
V gene: TRBV29-1
CDR3 protein: CSVASPISSGGTDTQYF